Listed here are 5 T cell receptor beta chains from one sample, sequenced in a study of blood T cell repertoires in COVID-19. Using immunoSEQ multiplex PCR, the repertoire was profiled, and TCRdb retains in-frame clones only, with some absent. Altogether around 200,000 clones are present, roughly nine tenths being singletons, with the ten largest covering 1% to 1.4%. The sequencing input was peripheral blood. The receptors here all came from a man in his thirties or forties with acute or convalescent COVID-19.

The genes are TRBV12-5 and TRBJ1-6; maybe TRBD1 (5 bases). The V and J ends lost 4 bases and 14 bases respectively, with 12 bases between them. This CDR3 contains 12 residues. Germline V lookup: CDR1 LGHNT, CDR2 FRNRAP. Here the CDR3 DNA reads TGTGCTAGTGGTTGGGAGGGGAACACCCTCCACTTT. Translating gives CASGWEGNTLHF.

The V and J genes are TRBV6-2 or TRBV6-3 and TRBJ2-7; D is perhaps TRBD1 (5 bases). The V end was cut by 5 bases, the J end by 2 bases, with 7 bases between. The CDR3 extends over 12 amino acids. The V gene's germline CDR1 is MNHEY and CDR2 SVGEGT. This CDR3 reads CASSQGTYEQYF. CDR3 nucleotides: TGTGCCAGCAGTCAGGGAACCTACGAGCAGTACTTC.

The chain links TRBV7-3 to TRBJ2-6; D is unclear. The CDR3 length is 18 residues. Germline-derived CDR1 and CDR2 are SGHTA and FQGTGA. The V end was cut by 1 base, the J end by 0 bases, with 13 bases between. The DNA of the CDR3 is TGTGCCAGCAGCTTAATTAGCCCTCCGAGCTCTGGGGCCAACGTCCTGACTTTC. It translates to CASSLISPPSSGANVLTF.

This clone was counted between two and nine times. The chain has TRBV5-1 and TRBJ1-2, with D perhaps TRBD1 (6 bases). The V gene lost 4 bases and the J gene lost 2 bases, with 9 bases spanning the gap. The germline V gene encodes CDR1 SGHRS and CDR2 YFSETQ. CDR3 length: 13 amino acids. CDR3 loop: CASSPQGNYGYTF. As DNA, the CDR3 is TGCGCCAGCAGCCCTCAGGGGAACTATGGCTACACCTTC.

This clone was seen a handful of times. The chain carries TRBV28 and TRBJ1-1; D call uncertain. Germline V gene sequence: CDR1 MDHEN, CDR2 SYDVKM. Trimming removed 6 bases from V and 1 base from J, with 9 bases in between. The CDR3 runs to 13 residues. CDR3 loop: CASRGAGNTEAFF. The CDR3 DNA sequence: TGTGCCAGCAGAGGCGCGGGGAACACTGAAGCTTTCTTT.